One and the same sample provided the 27 T cell receptor beta chains below, sequenced in a study of cytomegalovirus exposure and HLA in healthy donors. The PCR had 60 Vbeta and 13 Jbeta primers. Only in-frame clones appear in the TCRdb table, and some are missing; sequencing was by immunoSEQ multiplex PCR. The sample contains around 170,000 clones, around 76% of which appear only once. Sample: PBMCs. These receptors all come from a man between 40 and 49 years old in good health and CMV-seronegative.

For this clone: One end of the junction does not line up with germline, which may come from a read error. This sample also contains other DNA sequences that code for the same CDR3. The chain carries TRBV10-1 and TRBJ1-2, with D possibly being TRBD1 (6 bases). This CDR3 contains 12 residues. The V gene's germline CDR1 is WNHNN and CDR2 SYGVQD (reference sequence). In DNA form, the CDR3 reads TGTGCCAGCAGCCACAGGGTCTGCGGCTACACCTTC. Encoded protein: CASSHRVCGYTF.

The chain uses TRBV18 and TRBJ2-3, with 10 bases lining up with TRBD2. Trimming cost V 0 bases and J 6 bases; bases outside gene matches: 6. CDR3 size: 16 residues. Looked up from germline, CDR1 is KGHSH and CDR2 is LQKENI. The CDR3 DNA sequence: TGTGCCAGCTCACCACCGCTAGCGGGGGCCCGGGATACGCAGTATTTT. This encodes CASSPPLAGARDTQYF.

The rearrangement uses TRBV5-1 and TRBJ2-4, with 8 bases identical to TRBD1. V trimming: 4 bases; J trimming: 6 bases; junction bases outside the gene matches: 6. The CDR3 extends over 14 amino acids. The germline V gene encodes CDR1 SGHRS and CDR2 YFSETQ. CDR3 protein: CASSADRVRNIQYF. The CDR3 region has the DNA TGCGCCAGCAGCGCGGACAGGGTGAGAAACATTCAGTACTTC.

J is TRBJ2-5 and V is TRBV18, with D perhaps matching TRBD2 (5 bases). Trimming shortened V by 6 bases and J by 5 bases, and 13 bases separated the two germline ends. The V gene's germline CDR1 is KGHSH and CDR2 LQKENI. CDR3 length: 13 residues. The CDR3 here is CASSQDFGETQYF. CDR3 nucleotide sequence: TGTGCCAGCTCCCAGGACTTCGGGGAGACCCAGTACTTC.

Written as DNA, the CDR3 is TGTGCCAGCAGCGCCGGCCGGGGGGCCGCCAAAAACATTCAGTACTTC. It yields the protein CASSAGRGAAKNIQYF. The rearrangement links TRBV9 to TRBJ2-4; the D gene is possibly TRBD2 (7 bases). V lost 3 bases to trimming and J lost 1 base, with 14 bases between them. The CDR3 totals 16 residues. Germline V CDR1 and CDR2: SGDLS, YYNGEE. Full variable domain (missing parts from reference TRBV9 and TRBJ2-4): DSGVTQTPKHLITATGQRVTLRCSPRSGDLSVYWYQQSLDQGLQFLIQYYNGEERAKGNILERFSAQQFPDLHSELNLSSLELGDSALYFCASSAGRGAAKNIQYFGAGTRLSVL.

The table lists this clone with a few counts. The chain employs TRBV6-1 and TRBJ1-5, with D uncertain. Trimming left V 4 bases short and J 4 bases short, with 8 bases between. This CDR3 region has 13 residues. Per the germline V gene, CDR1 is MNHNS and CDR2 is SASEGT. Here the CDR3 reads CASSGQLNQPQHF. DNA for the CDR3: TGTGCCAGCAGTGGGCAGTTAAATCAGCCCCAGCATTTT.

V and J are TRBV4-3 and TRBJ2-3; possible D gene TRBD2, 5 bases. The CDR3 sequence is 14 residues long. Trimming stripped 1 base from V and 6 bases from J, with 11 bases between. The germline V gene has CDR1 LGHNA and CDR2 YSLEER. This CDR3 reads CASSQAVSSDTQYF. Here the CDR3 DNA reads TGCGCCAGCAGCCAAGCGGTATCTAGCGATACGCAGTATTTT.

This clone was counted a single time. The chain employs TRBV7-6 and TRBJ2-7, with 11 bases aligning to TRBD1. The CDR3 contains 19 residues. V gave up 5 bases and J gave up 3 bases; unmatched junction bases: 18. Germline V gene data show CDR1 as SGHVS and CDR2 as FNYEAQ. CDR3 nucleotides: TGTGCCAGCAGCACCCCGGGACAGGGGGTTCCAAGCGGCCTCTACGAGCAGTACTTC. Residues: CASSTPGQGVPSGLYEQYF.

V and J are TRBV7-6 and TRBJ1-1, with 8 bases aligning to TRBD1. Germline lookup yields CDR1 SGHVS and CDR2 FNYEAQ. This CDR3 region has 17 residues. Trimming at V came to 0 bases and at J to 4 bases, leaving 10 bases not matched to a gene. CDR3 residues: CASSLALAGGAVTEAFF. In DNA form, the CDR3 reads TGTGCCAGCAGCTTAGCGTTGGCAGGGGGCGCGGTCACTGAAGCTTTCTTT.

The chain couples TRBV10-2 to TRBJ2-1, with 8 bases identical to TRBD2. The V gene's germline CDR1 is WSHSY and CDR2 SAAADI. The V segment lost 8 bases and the J segment 4 bases; nucleotides outside the gene matches: 7. The CDR3 runs 14 residues. This CDR3 reads CASQGTSGYNEQFF. The CDR3, as DNA: TGCGCCAGCCAAGGCACTAGCGGTTACAATGAGCAGTTCTTC.

The chain is built from TRBV7-9 and TRBJ1-4; D is unresolved. The length of the CDR3 is 11 residues. Germline loops: CDR1 SEHNR, CDR2 FQNEAQ (reference sequence). V shed 5 bases and J shed 5 bases, with 3 bases lying between them. The CDR3, as DNA: TGTGCCAGCAGCCTGAATGAAAAACTGTTTTTT. Protein: CASSLNEKLFF.

The CDR3 is CVNPRGPRGGVDNSPLHF. The CDR3 nucleotides are TGTGTAAACCCCAGGGGGCCTAGAGGCGGAGTCGACAATTCACCCCTCCACTTT. This chain connects TRBV27 to TRBJ1-6, with TRBD1 identical over 8 bases. CDR3 length: 18 amino acids. Germline V gene lookup returns CDR1 MNHEY and CDR2 SMNVEV (reference sequence).

The rearrangement joins TRBV29-1 to TRBJ2-7, with 7 bases identical to TRBD1. The germline V gene encodes CDR1 SQVTM and CDR2 ANQGSEA. This CDR3 has 14 residues. Trimming removed 5 bases from V and 1 base from J; junction bases left unmatched: 8. CDR3 nucleotide sequence: TGCAGCGTTCTAGGGGGACAGCAATCCTACGAGCAGTACTTC. The encoded protein is CSVLGGQQSYEQYF.

V gene TRBV7-3 combines with J gene TRBJ2-1; TRBD1 is a possible D gene (5 bases). V was pared by 0 bases and J by 7 bases, with 16 bases between. There are 16 residues in the CDR3. Per germline, CDR1 SGHTA and CDR2 FQGTGA. In nucleotides, the CDR3 is TGTGCCAGCAGCTTAACTTTGGCCAGGGAAGGAAATGAGCAGTTCTTC. This translates into CASSLTLAREGNEQFF. Together with reference TRBV7-3 and TRBJ2-1, the CDR3 gives the full variable domain: GAGVSQTPSNKVTEKGKYVELRCDPISGHTALYWYRQSLGQGPEFLIYFQGTGAADDSGLPNDRFFAVRPEGSVSTLKIQRTERGDSAVYLCASSLTLAREGNEQFFGPGTRLTVL.

The chain is built from TRBV18 and TRBJ1-2; TRBD1 aligns across 8 bases. The CDR3 has 16 residues. CDR1 and CDR2 from the germline V gene are KGHSH and LQKENI. The V segment lost 7 bases and the J segment 4 bases; nucleotides outside the gene matches: 14. CDR3 sequence reads: CASLGSYDRGGYGYTF. In nucleotides, the CDR3 is TGTGCCAGCTTGGGGAGTTACGACAGGGGAGGCTATGGCTACACCTTC. The variable domain in full, completed from reference TRBV18 and TRBJ1-2, reads NAGVMQNPRHLVRRRGQEARLRCSPMKGHSHVYWYRQLPEEGLKFMVYLQKENIIDESGMPKERFSAEFPKEGPSILRIQQVVRGDSAAYFCASLGSYDRGGYGYTFGSGTRLTVV.

The chain is built from TRBV2 and TRBJ2-7; 7 bases fit TRBD2. Germline V CDR1 and CDR2: SNHLY, FYNNEI. The CDR3 totals 14 residues. V was clipped by 6 bases and J by 6 bases; unmatched bases: 11. DNA of the CDR3: TGTGCCAGCAGGTTCGGGGGGAGTAGCGGCGAGCAGTACTTC. It encodes CASRFGGSSGEQYF. The variable domain in full, with the rest retrieved from reference TRBV2 and TRBJ2-7, is EPEVTQTPSHQVTQMGQEVILRCVPISNHLYFYWYRQILGQKVEFLVSFYNNEISEKSEIFDDQFSVERPDGSNFTLKIRSTKLEDSAMYFCASRFGGSSGEQYFGPGTRLTVT.

The chain employs TRBV7-3 and TRBJ1-4, with 9 nucleotides matching TRBD1. Losses at the gene ends were 5 bases for V and 7 bases for J; bases not matched to a gene: 5. Germline V gene data show CDR1 as SGHTA and CDR2 as FQGTGA. CDR3 length equals 14 residues. CDR3: CASSPGTGLEKLFF. The DNA of the CDR3 is TGTGCCAGCAGCCCCGGGACAGGGCTTGAAAAACTGTTTTTT.

V gene TRBV6-5 combines with J gene TRBJ2-5, with a weak D call TRBD2 (5 bases). This CDR3 region has 13 residues. Germline CDR1 MNHEY, CDR2 SVGAGI. The V gene lost 11 bases and the J gene lost 5 bases, with 18 bases spanning the gap. CDR3 protein: CACRLLVGETQYF. As DNA, the CDR3 is TGTGCCTGCCGACTACTGGTGGGGGAGACCCAGTACTTC.

The V and J genes are TRBV9 and TRBJ2-7; 8 nucleotides line up with TRBD2. J was trimmed by 6 bases and V by 2 bases; bases with no gene match: 4. The V gene's germline CDR1 is SGDLS and CDR2 YYNGEE. The CDR3 spans 13 residues. CDR3 nucleotide sequence: TGTGCCAGCAGCGTCGGGGGGGGCTCCGAGCAGTACTTC. It translates to CASSVGGGSEQYF.

This clone appeared a few times. In nucleotides, the CDR3 is TGTGCCAGCAGCGTAGACGGGACTAGTTACAATGAGCAGTTCTTC. Translated: CASSVDGTSYNEQFF. The chain recombines TRBV9 with TRBJ2-1; 8 bases match TRBD2. The CDR3 runs 15 residues. Germline assignment: CDR1 SGDLS and CDR2 YYNGEE. V shed 0 bases, J shed 4 bases, and the junction held 3 bases outside the gene matches.

The J gene is TRBJ2-1, the V gene TRBV7-3, with D possibly being TRBD2 (6 bases). The CDR3 covers 16 residues. V lost 5 bases, J lost 0 bases, and 14 bases lay in between. CDR1 is SGHTA, CDR2 FQGTGA, per germline. CDR3 DNA: TGTGCCAGCAGCCTAAACCTGGGGGGCTCCTACAATGAGCAGTTCTTC. Translation: CASSLNLGGSYNEQFF. The variable domain in full, with the rest retrieved from reference TRBV7-3 and TRBJ2-1, is GAGVSQTPSNKVTEKGKYVELRCDPISGHTALYWYRQSLGQGPEFLIYFQGTGAADDSGLPNDRFFAVRPEGSVSTLKIQRTERGDSAVYLCASSLNLGGSYNEQFFGPGTRLTVL.

The chain has TRBV28 and TRBJ1-1, with 7 nucleotides matching TRBD1. V was clipped by 6 bases and J by 0 bases; unmatched bases: 4. The CDR3 sequence is 14 residues long. The germline gives CDR1 MDHEN, CDR2 SYDVKM. The CDR3 DNA is TGTGCCAGCAGGACAGGGTTCATGAACACTGAAGCTTTCTTT. It encodes CASRTGFMNTEAFF.

The rearrangement joins TRBV6-6 to TRBJ2-1, with TRBD2 matching over 10 bases. Germline values: CDR1 MNHNY, CDR2 SVGAGI (reference sequence). CDR3 size: 12 residues. With 6 bases clipped from V and 10 bases from J, the junction kept 3 bases outside the gene matches. Here the CDR3 DNA reads TGTGCCAGCAGGGTACTAGCGGGAGAGCAGTTCTTC. The encoded protein is CASRVLAGEQFF.

The chain recombines TRBV7-3 with TRBJ1-2, with 9 bases lining up with TRBD1. Per germline, CDR1 SGHTA and CDR2 FQGTGA. The V and J ends lost 3 bases and 4 bases, in that order; junction bases with no gene match: 6. This CDR3 is built from 15 residues. The CDR3 protein is CASSLGQGFSYGYTF. The CDR3 DNA follows: TGTGCCAGCAGCTTGGGACAGGGCTTTAGCTATGGCTACACCTTC.

The chain employs TRBV18 and TRBJ1-2; D not certain. From germline, CDR1 is KGHSH and CDR2 LQKENI. The V gene lost 0 bases and the J gene lost 4 bases, with 15 bases spanning the gap. The CDR3 sequence is 16 residues long. This CDR3 reads CASSPPTGNLPYGYTF. The CDR3 DNA reads TGTGCCAGCTCACCACCGACGGGGAATCTCCCCTATGGCTACACCTTC.

The table lists this clone with a count of one. This chain connects TRBV5-1 to TRBJ1-2, with D possibly matching TRBD1 (5 bases). V lost 4 bases, J lost 6 bases, and 16 bases lay in between. The germline CDR1 and CDR2 sequences are SGHRS and YFSETQ. There are 14 residues in the CDR3. The CDR3: CASSSGRALDGYTF. The CDR3 region has the DNA TGCGCCAGCAGCAGTGGCAGGGCTTTGGATGGCTACACCTTC.

The V and J genes are TRBV7-9 and TRBJ2-1; 13 bases are shared with TRBD2. After removal of 1 base from V and 4 bases from J, the junction contained 7 bases not matched to a gene. The CDR3 is 18 amino acids. The germline CDR1 and CDR2 sequences are SEHNR and FQNEAQ (reference sequence). The CDR3 here is CASSLVVGGLAGYNEQFF. CDR3 nucleotides: TGTGCCAGCAGCTTAGTGGTGGGGGGACTAGCGGGGTACAATGAGCAGTTCTTC.